The 18 T cell receptor beta chains reported below all come from one sample, sequenced in a study of cytomegalovirus exposure and HLA in healthy donors. TCRdb's copy holds only in-frame clones and misses some; the assay was immunoSEQ multiplex PCR. The sample includes over 110,000 clones, approximately 86% seen only once; the top ten take roughly 9%. The specimen was PBMCs. These receptors were taken from a man aged 18 to 29 in good health and CMV-seropositive.

The chain is built from TRBV9 and TRBJ1-4; D remains ambiguous. CDR3 length equals 12 residues. V was trimmed by 3 bases and J by 7 bases, leaving 7 bases between them. CDR1 is SGDLS, CDR2 YYNGEE, per germline. The CDR3 DNA sequence: TGTGCCAGCAGCGGGAGCTCTGAAAAACTGTTTTTT. Translation gives CASSGSSEKLFF.

The chain combines TRBV7-9 with TRBJ1-5; no reliable D call. Germline values: CDR1 SEHNR, CDR2 FQNEAQ (reference sequence). Trimming removed 6 bases from V and 3 bases from J, with 6 bases in between. This CDR3 is 12 amino acids long. The CDR3 loop is CASSLINQPQHF. The DNA of the CDR3 is TGTGCCAGCAGTCTAATCAATCAGCCCCAGCATTTT.

This chain connects TRBV2 to TRBJ2-5, with 12 bases matching TRBD2. Looked up from germline, CDR1 is SNHLY and CDR2 is FYNNEI. The CDR3 covers 15 residues. V trimming: 10 bases; J trimming: 5 bases; junction bases outside the gene matches: 11. For the CDR3, the DNA is TGTGCCACCTATCGACTAGCGGGAGCTTCGGAGACCCAGTACTTC. Its translation: CATYRLAGASETQYF. The full variable domain, in which reference TRBV2 and TRBJ2-5 provide the parts outside the CDR3, is EPEVTQTPSHQVTQMGQEVILRCVPISNHLYFYWYRQILGQKVEFLVSFYNNEISEKSEIFDDQFSVERPDGSNFTLKIRSTKLEDSAMYFCATYRLAGASETQYFGPGTRLLVL.

The chain carries TRBV29-1 and TRBJ2-7; the D gene is possibly TRBD2 (6 bases). Trimming left V 4 bases short and J 4 bases short, with 14 bases between. Germline V lookup: CDR1 SQVTM, CDR2 ANQGSEA. The CDR3 totals 13 residues. CDR3 nucleotides: TGCAGCGTTGGCCAGGGAGGAGGTTACGAGCAGTACTTC. It yields the protein CSVGQGGGYEQYF.

The gene calls are TRBV18 and TRBJ2-3, with D possibly matching TRBD2 (5 bases). The CDR3 spans 15 residues. Between the trimmed V and J ends, which lost 2 bases and 4 bases, there was a span of 13 bases. The V gene's germline CDR1 is KGHSH and CDR2 LQKENI. Here the CDR3 reads CASSPGRGRADTQYF. CDR3 in DNA: TGTGCCAGCTCACCAGGAAGAGGGCGGGCAGATACGCAGTATTTT.

This sequence joins TRBV18 and TRBJ2-7; D remains unclear. Germline loops: CDR1 KGHSH, CDR2 LQKENI. V dropped 8 bases and J dropped 1 base, with 9 bases sitting between them. CDR3 length: 12 residues. CDR3 in DNA: TGTGCCAGCCACGACATGTCCTACGAGCAGTACTTC. This gives the protein CASHDMSYEQYF. Full variable domain (outside the CDR3, taken from reference TRBV18 and TRBJ2-7): NAGVMQNPRHLVRRRGQEARLRCSPMKGHSHVYWYRQLPEEGLKFMVYLQKENIIDESGMPKERFSAEFPKEGPSILRIQQVVRGDSAAYFCASHDMSYEQYFGPGTRLTVT.

This sequence joins TRBV15 and TRBJ2-7; D is ambiguous. V gave up 4 bases and J gave up 3 bases, with 10 bases separating them. The CDR3 totals 13 residues. Germline V CDR1 and CDR2: LNHNV, YYDKDF (reference sequence). The CDR3 region has the DNA TGTGCCACCAGCACCCAGGCGTTCTACGAGCAGTACTTC. The encoded protein is CATSTQAFYEQYF.

V and J are TRBV19 and TRBJ1-2; 9 bases fit TRBD1. CDR3 length: 17 amino acids. V lost 2 bases and J lost 4; bases outside the gene matches: 11. The germline V gene has CDR1 LNHDA and CDR2 SQIVND (reference sequence). Here the CDR3 reads CASSIIFLGQGGYGYTF. CDR3 nucleotides: TGTGCCAGTAGTATAATCTTCTTGGGACAGGGAGGCTATGGCTACACCTTC.

The gene calls are TRBV7-9 and TRBJ2-7, with D possibly matching TRBD2 (5 bases). Germline V gene lookup returns CDR1 SEHNR and CDR2 FQNEAQ (reference sequence). Trimming pared 3 bases from V and 5 bases from J, leaving 11 bases between. The CDR3 has 13 residues. CDR3 region: CASSLGSRDEQYF. Written as DNA, the CDR3 is TGTGCCAGCAGCTTGGGCTCGAGGGACGAGCAGTACTTC.

The rearrangement uses TRBV4-1 and TRBJ2-5, with 8 bases that match TRBD2. CDR3 size: 17 residues. The V and J ends lost 1 base and 1 base, in that order; junction bases with no gene match: 8. The germline V gene has CDR1 MGHRA and CDR2 YSYEKL. The CDR3 nucleotides read TGCGCCAGCAGCCAAGGGTTTGGGGGACTAGGCCAAGAGACCCAGTACTTC. Its translation: CASSQGFGGLGQETQYF.

V is TRBV7-2 and J is TRBJ1-1; D gene ambiguous. Trimming shortened V by 3 bases and J by 2 bases, and 7 bases separated the two germline ends. Germline V gives CDR1 SGHTA, CDR2 FQGNSA. This CDR3 is built from 13 residues. The CDR3 coding sequence is TGTGCCAGCAGCTTTAGGAGTAACACTGAAGCTTTCTTT. It encodes CASSFRSNTEAFF.

The chain uses TRBV18 and TRBJ1-5; tentative D call: TRBD1 (6 bases). CDR1 is KGHSH and CDR2 is LQKENI in the germline V gene. Trimming took off 4 bases at V and 0 bases at J, with 13 bases between the two ends. The CDR3 loop spans 16 amino acids. CDR3 nucleotide sequence: TGTGCCAGCTCACGAGACAGGCCCTATAGCAATCAGCCCCAGCATTTT. This codes for CASSRDRPYSNQPQHF.

The chain combines TRBV11-2 with TRBJ2-5; TRBD2 matches at 8 bases. The CDR3 totals 16 residues. CDR1 SGHAT and CDR2 FQNNGV come from the germline V gene. Unmatched junction bases numbered 7, after V lost 3 bases and J lost 1 base. This CDR3 is CASSLRRLAFQETQYF. CDR3 in DNA: TGTGCCAGCAGCTTGAGGAGACTAGCGTTCCAAGAGACCCAGTACTTC.

The V and J genes are TRBV2 and TRBJ2-3, with D uncertain. The V gene's germline CDR1 is SNHLY and CDR2 FYNNEI. Trimming cost V 7 bases and J 1 base, with 12 bases left between them. There are 14 residues in the CDR3. The CDR3 loop is CASNRPPGTDTQYF. CDR3 coding DNA: TGTGCCAGCAACAGACCTCCAGGCACAGATACGCAGTATTTT.

The CDR3 DNA sequence: TGTGCCAGCAGTGAAATGAGGGGGCTGCAAGAGACCCAGTACTTC. Amino acids: CASSEMRGLQETQYF. The chain joins TRBV6-1 to TRBJ2-5; 7 bases are shared with TRBD1. The CDR3 runs 15 residues. Trimming at V came to 2 bases and at J to 2 bases, leaving 5 bases not matched to a gene. The germline V gene has CDR1 MNHNS and CDR2 SASEGT.

The chain recombines TRBV11-3 with TRBJ1-2; D gene unclear. The CDR3 is 13 amino acids. Germline V gene sequence: CDR1 SGHNT, CDR2 YENEEA. V was trimmed by 5 bases and J by 5 bases, leaving 12 bases between them. CDR3 protein: CASSMVLGYGYTF. Written as DNA, the CDR3 is TGTGCCAGCAGCATGGTCCTCGGGTATGGCTACACCTTC.

This chain uses TRBV7-2 with TRBJ1-5, with unresolved D. V was cut by 2 bases and J by 4 bases, with 6 bases left in between. The CDR3 is 13 residues long. CDR1 SGHTA and CDR2 FQGNSA come from the germline V gene. The CDR3 sequence is CASSLTRNQPQHF. The CDR3 DNA reads as TGTGCCAGCAGCTTAACCCGGAATCAGCCCCAGCATTTT.

The chain recombines TRBV14 with TRBJ2-5, with D possibly TRBD2 on 6 matching bases. Germline assignment: CDR1 SGHDN and CDR2 FVKESK. Trimming removed 6 bases at V and 1 base at J, with 9 bases between. CDR3 length: 13 residues. CDR3 in DNA: TGTGCCAGCAGTCGGGGACTCCAAGAGACCCAGTACTTC. Its translation: CASSRGLQETQYF.